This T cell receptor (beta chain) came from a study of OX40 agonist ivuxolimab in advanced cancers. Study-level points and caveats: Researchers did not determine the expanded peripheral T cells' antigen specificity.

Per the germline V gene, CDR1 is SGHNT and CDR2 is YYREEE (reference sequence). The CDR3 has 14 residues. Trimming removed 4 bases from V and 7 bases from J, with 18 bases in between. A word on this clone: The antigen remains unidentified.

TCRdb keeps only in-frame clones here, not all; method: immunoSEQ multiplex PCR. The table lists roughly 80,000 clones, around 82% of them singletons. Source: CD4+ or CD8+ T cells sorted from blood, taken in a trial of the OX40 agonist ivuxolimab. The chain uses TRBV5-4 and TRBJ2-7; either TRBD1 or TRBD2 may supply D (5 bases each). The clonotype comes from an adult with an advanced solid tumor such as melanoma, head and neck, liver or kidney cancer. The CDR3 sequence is CASSPGRLLGEQYF. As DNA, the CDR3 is TGTGCCAGCAGCCCGGGACGTCTTCTGGGGGAGCAGTACTTC.